Listed here are 8 T cell receptor beta chains from one sample, sequenced in a study of control samples from healthy donors and cancer patients. Sequenced by immunoSEQ multiplex PCR; TCRdb stores in-frame clones only, minus some. The table has some 150,000 clones, roughly 94% seen once; the top ten hold approximately 14%. Sequenced sample: PBMCs. These receptors were collected from a man aged 55 to 70 with colorectal cancer.

This chain connects TRBV7-2 to TRBJ2-1; TRBD1 aligns across 10 bases. CDR3 length: 17 residues. J gave up 8 bases and V 2 bases, and 12 bases lay outside the gene matches. Germline CDR1 is SGHTA and CDR2 is FQGNSA. The CDR3 DNA reads TGTGCCAGCAGCTTATCCCCCCCGGGACAGGGGTTAGATGAGCAGTTCTTC. Protein sequence: CASSLSPPGQGLDEQFF.

The rearrangement joins TRBV30 to TRBJ1-4; D unclear. The germline CDR1 and CDR2 sequences are GTSNPN and SVGIG (reference sequence). Trimming pared 2 bases from V and 8 bases from J, leaving 15 bases between. This CDR3 comprises 14 residues. The CDR3 loop reads CAWSLGHNIEKLFF. Here the CDR3 DNA reads TGTGCCTGGAGTTTGGGTCACAATATCGAAAAACTGTTTTTT.

The chain recombines TRBV19 with TRBJ2-4; TRBD2 agrees at 15 bases. The CDR3 contains 18 residues. Germline lookup yields CDR1 LNHDA and CDR2 SQIVND (reference sequence). With 6 bases clipped from V and 1 base from J, the junction kept 7 bases outside the gene matches. The CDR3 here is CASSPGLAGGPAKNIQYF. CDR3 in DNA: TGTGCCAGTAGCCCCGGACTAGCGGGGGGGCCGGCCAAAAACATTCAGTACTTC.

The CDR3 spells CASTTARGNIQYF. The DNA of the CDR3 is TGTGCCAGCACCACAGCCCGGGGGAACATTCAGTACTTC. This chain links TRBV6-5 with TRBJ2-4; maybe TRBD2 (6 bases). Per germline, CDR1 MNHEY and CDR2 SVGAGI. The CDR3 has 13 residues. V lost 7 bases and J lost 7, with 14 bases in between.

This clone was observed a single time. The V gene is TRBV29-1, the J gene TRBJ1-2, with D maybe TRBD1 (5 bases). From germline, CDR1 is SQVTM and CDR2 ANQGSEA. Trimming shortened V by 4 bases and J by 3 bases, and 12 bases separated the two germline ends. CDR3 length: 13 residues. CDR3 loop: CSVVGGWHYGYTF. In DNA form, the CDR3 reads TGCAGCGTTGTGGGGGGATGGCACTATGGCTACACCTTC. Supplemented by reference TRBV29-1 and TRBJ1-2, the full variable domain reads SAVISQKPSRDICQRGTSLTIQCQVDSQVTMMFWYRQQPGQSLTLIATANQGSEATYESGFVIDKFPISRPNLTFSTLTVSNMSPEDSSIYLCSVVGGWHYGYTFGSGTRLTVV.

The chain couples TRBV7-9 to TRBJ2-7, with 13 bases that match TRBD2. The CDR3 sequence is 15 residues long. CDR1 is SEHNR and CDR2 is FQNEAQ in the germline V gene (reference sequence). The junction had 1 base not matched to a gene; V was cut back by 0 bases and J by 5 bases. Written as DNA, the CDR3 is TGTGCCAGCAGCTTAGCCGGGACTAGCGGGGACGAGCAGTACTTC. Residues: CASSLAGTSGDEQYF.

The genes are TRBV18 and TRBJ2-1; 15 bases agree with TRBD2. This CDR3 is built from 16 residues. Germline values: CDR1 KGHSH, CDR2 LQKENI. Germline trimming cut 0 bases from V and 9 bases from J; bases unmatched to any gene: 3. CDR3 DNA: TGTGCCAGCTCACCACCCTGGACTAGCGGGGGGGGTGAGCAGTTCTTC. Amino acid sequence: CASSPPWTSGGGEQFF.

CDR3: CASSYGTGDGYTF. CDR3 nucleotides: TGTGCCAGCAGCTACGGGACAGGGGATGGCTACACCTTC. This sequence joins TRBV7-9 and TRBJ1-2; TRBD1 matches at 10 bases. Germline CDR1 SEHNR, CDR2 FQNEAQ (reference sequence). The V and J ends lost 4 bases and 6 bases, in that order; junction bases with no gene match: 2. This CDR3 is 13 amino acids long.